A selection of T cell receptor beta chains follows, all from one sample in a study of cytomegalovirus exposure and HLA in healthy donors. Profiled with immunoSEQ multiplex PCR; TCRdb holds only in-frame clones, not every one. The repertoire has approximately 87,000 clones, roughly 86% of them found once; the top ten carry around 6%. The sequenced material came from PBMCs. These receptors originate from a woman between 18 and 29 years old in good health and CMV-seropositive. Each CDR3 is given with its conserved first and last residue. Each record gives: J gene, CDR3 length, clone size, D gene, V gene, CDR3 protein, CDR3 DNA. The D gene is left open where the match is weak. Size tells how often a clone was seen (once, few, many) or the class of an expanded clone, and some rows leave it out.

>TRBJ2-3|16|-|TRBD2|TRBV5-1
CASSLTFSGGPDTQYF
TGCGCCAGCAGCTTGACCTTTAGCGGGGGACCAGATACGCAGTATTTT
>TRBJ2-5|14|-|TRBD2|TRBV15
CATSGSAGEETQYF
TGTGCCACCAGCGGGTCTGCGGGAGAAGAGACCCAGTACTTC
>TRBJ1-1|16|-|-|TRBV18
CASSPRTAVLNTEAFF
TGTGCCAGCTCACCTCGGACAGCTGTATTGAACACTGAAGCTTTCTTT
>TRBJ2-5|13|few|-|TRBV6-5
CASRQGVQETQYF
TGTGCCAGCAGGCAAGGGGTCCAAGAGACCCAGTACTTC
>TRBJ2-3|13|-|-|TRBV25-1
CASSRTATDTQYF
TGTGCCAGCAGTAGAACAGCCACAGATACGCAGTATTTT
>TRBJ1-5|15|-|TRBD1|TRBV7-9
CASSSGTGVPQPQHF
TGTGCCAGCAGCTCAGGGACAGGGGTGCCTCAGCCCCAGCATTTT
>TRBJ2-5|16|-|TRBD2|TRBV19
CASSILPAGRQETQYF
TGTGCCAGTAGTATTCTCCCAGCGGGACGCCAAGAGACCCAGTACTTC
>TRBJ2-3|14|-|-|TRBV2
CASYPVGSTDTQYF
TGTGCCAGCTATCCGGTCGGTAGCACAGATACGCAGTATTTT
>TRBJ2-2|15|-|TRBD2|TRBV7-9
CASSLAGGPVGELFF
TGTGCCAGCAGCTTAGCGGGAGGGCCGGTCGGGGAGCTGTTTTTT
>TRBJ2-5|14|-|-|TRBV6-5
CASSLQGAQETQYF
TGTGCCAGCAGTTTACAGGGTGCACAAGAGACCCAGTACTTC
>TRBJ2-7|15|-|TRBD2|TRBV7-8
CASSQGAGATYEQYF
TGTGCCAGCAGCCAAGGGGCGGGAGCGACCTACGAGCAGTACTTC
>TRBJ2-7|14|-|TRBD2|TRBV5-1
CASSLAGGPYEQYF
TGCGCCAGCAGTTTAGCGGGAGGACCCTACGAGCAGTACTTC
>TRBJ1-5|14|-|-|TRBV15
CATSRDAGLQPQHF
TGTGCCACCAGCAGAGATGCGGGTCTTCAGCCCCAGCATTTT
>TRBJ1-1|13|few|-|TRBV29-1
CSVVGRLNTEAFF
TGCAGCGTTGTGGGCAGGTTGAACACTGAAGCTTTCTTT
>TRBJ1-1|15|few|TRBD1|TRBV6-5
CASSTGGWEVTEAFF
TGTGCCAGCAGTACAGGGGGTTGGGAGGTGACTGAAGCTTTCTTT
>TRBJ2-7|13|-|-|TRBV6-5
CASSYQVTYEQYF
TGTGCCAGCAGTTACCAGGTCACCTACGAGCAGTACTTC
>TRBJ1-1|15|-|-|TRBV7-6
CASSLVVGQNTEAFF
TGTGCCAGCAGCTTAGTGGTTGGCCAGAACACTGAAGCTTTCTTT
>TRBJ2-6|16|-|TRBD2|TRBV30
CAWGGEGLAGANVLTF
TGTGCCTGGGGGGGGGAGGGGCTTGCTGGGGCCAACGTCCTGACTTTC
>TRBJ2-2|15|-|-|TRBV7-9
CASSLRVGDTGELFF
TGTGCCAGCAGCTTACGGGTGGGAGACACCGGGGAGCTGTTTTTT
>TRBJ1-1|11|-|-|TRBV7-9
CSSSLQTEAFF
TGTTCCAGCAGCTTGCAGACTGAAGCTTTCTTT
>TRBJ2-7|15|-|TRBD1|TRBV2
CASRIRDRGAREQYF
TGTGCCAGCAGGATACGGGACAGGGGTGCTCGGGAGCAGTACTTC
>TRBJ1-5|16|-|-|TRBV2
CASSTTRNRGNQPQHF
TGTGCCAGCAGCACCACCCGCAACCGGGGCAATCAGCCCCAGCATTTT
>TRBJ1-5|14|-|-|TRBV28
CASSWGVGNQPQHF
TGTGCCAGCAGTTGGGGGGTTGGGAATCAGCCCCAGCATTTT
>TRBJ2-5|13|once|-|TRBV4-2
CASSQDYRETQYF
TGTGCCAGCAGCCAAGATTACCGGGAGACCCAGTACTTC
>TRBJ1-6|13|-|-|TRBV6-5
CASSLQGDSPLHF
TGTGCCAGCAGTCTCCAGGGTGACTCACCCCTCCACTTT
>TRBJ2-7|13|-|-|TRBV2
CASSGQSSYEQYF
TGTGCCAGCAGTGGACAGAGCTCCTACGAGCAGTACTTC
>TRBJ2-3|14|-|-|TRBV30
CAWSALARTDTQYF
TGTGCCTGGAGTGCCCTAGCCCGCACAGATACGCAGTATTTT
>TRBJ2-2|16|once|-|TRBV6-1
CASSGTGSPYTGELFF
TGTGCCAGCAGTGGCACAGGAAGCCCCTACACCGGGGAGCTGTTTTTT
>TRBJ2-7|14|few|-|TRBV6-5
CASSSDTTSYEQYF
TGTGCCAGCAGTTCTGACACCACCTCCTACGAGCAGTACTTC
>TRBJ1-2|14|-|TRBD1|TRBV29-1
CSVVTGTGSYGYTF
TGCAGCGTAGTAACCGGGACAGGGAGTTATGGCTACACCTTC
>TRBJ2-3|15|-|-|TRBV7-9
CASSLVNSGTDTQYF
TGTGCCAGCAGCTTAGTTAATAGCGGCACAGATACGCAGTATTTT
>TRBJ2-1|16|-|-|TRBV29-1
CSVGSGGRSSYNEQFF
TGCAGCGTTGGGTCTGGGGGCAGAAGCTCCTACAATGAGCAGTTCTTC
>TRBJ2-7|16|-|-|TRBV6-5
CASSYSPALASYEQYF
TGTGCCAGCAGTTACTCCCCGGCTCTAGCCTCCTACGAGCAGTACTTC
>TRBJ2-7|14|-|-|TRBV2
CASSEQQGAYEQYF
TGTGCCAGCAGTGAGCAACAGGGCGCGTACGAGCAGTACTTC